This T cell receptor beta chain was identified in a study of blood T cell repertoires in COVID-19. On the study more broadly: Acute-phase and convalescent COVID-19 samples originated in the United States, Italy and Spain. PBMCs, B-cell-depleted T cells, or T cells provided the cDNA or gDNA that made up the material.

How the authors handled the data: Reference gene primer amplification gave nucleated cell count estimates. Data came from immunoSEQ multiplex PCR; TCRdb stores just in-frame clones and leaves some out. Clone size and the V and J calls come from that table; the DNA yielded D and trimming. The table includes just under 100,000 clones, roughly 84% detected once. V was pared by 5 bases and J by 0 bases, with 5 bases of the junction left unmatched. This CDR3 has 15 residues. The germline CDR1 and CDR2 sequences are SNHLY and FYNNEI. V and J are TRBV2 and TRBJ1-2, with 8 bases identical to TRBD1. The source is a woman in her sixties or seventies in a cohort sampled during active or convalescent COVID-19. The specimen sequenced was peripheral blood. CDR3: CASSRTGPTNYGYTF. The CDR3 DNA sequence: TGTGCCAGCAGTCGGACAGGGCCCACTAACTATGGCTACACCTTC. Drawing the rest from reference TRBV2 and TRBJ1-2, the complete variable domain is EPEVTQTPSHQVTQMGQEVILRCVPISNHLYFYWYRQILGQKVEFLVSFYNNEISEKSEIFDDQFSVERPDGSNFTLKIRSTKLEDSAMYFCASSRTGPTNYGYTFGSGTRLTVV.